A selection of T cell receptor beta chains follows, all from one sample in a study of T cells after somatic rescue of genetic block. The protocol was immunoSEQ multiplex PCR, while the TCRdb copy is restricted to in-frame clones and leaves out a portion. The profile shows 88,000 or so clones, 85% to 90% of them singletons. Sequencing input: peripheral blood mononuclear cells (PBMCs). The origin of the receptors is a woman aged 18 to 35. CDR3s include the opening cysteine and the closing phenylalanine or tryptophan. D genes are given only for firm matches. Size is stated for part of the rows, as once, few or many counts, or as a class when the clone is expanded.

V gene	D gene	J gene	clone size	CDR3 protein	CDR3 DNA
TRBV6-1	-	TRBJ1-2	-	CASSELTQTPNYGYTF	TGTGCCAGCAGTGAATTGACCCAGACGCCTAACTATGGCTACACCTTC
TRBV19	TRBD2	TRBJ2-1	-	CASSIRLAYNEQFF	TGTGCCAGTAGTATCCGACTAGCGTACAATGAGCAGTTCTTC
TRBV7-6	TRBD1	TRBJ2-1	-	CASSVGQQGAGEQFF	TGTGCCAGCAGCGTAGGGCAACAGGGGGCAGGGGAGCAGTTCTTC
TRBV19	-	TRBJ2-7	-	CASSMGGQYEQYF	TGTGCCAGTAGTATGGGGGGACAGTACGAGCAGTACTTC
TRBV15	-	TRBJ2-3	-	CATSIEGSTDTQYF	TGTGCCACCAGCATCGAAGGGAGCACAGATACGCAGTATTTT
TRBV2	-	TRBJ1-1	-	CASSEGGGTEAFF	TGTGCCAGCAGTGAGGGGGGTGGCACTGAAGCTTTCTTT
TRBV19	-	TRBJ1-1	-	CASSIQGLEAFF	TGTGCCAGTAGTATACAAGGATTAGAAGCTTTCTTT
TRBV30	-	TRBJ2-7	-	CAWSRGSYEQYF	TGTGCCTGGAGCAGAGGATCCTACGAGCAGTACTTC
TRBV6-6	TRBD1	TRBJ1-2	-	CASSSPPGQGNYGYTF	TGTGCCAGCAGTTCCCCCCCGGGACAGGGGAACTATGGCTACACCTTC
TRBV7-9	-	TRBJ2-1	-	CATEATGSSYNEQFF	TGTGCCACCGAGGCTACGGGTTCCTCCTACAATGAGCAGTTCTTC
TRBV27	-	TRBJ2-3	-	CASSTEGADTQYF	TGTGCCAGCAGTACGGAGGGGGCGGATACGCAGTATTTT
TRBV7-2	-	TRBJ2-1	-	CASRQVSYNEQFF	TGTGCCAGCAGACAGGTCTCCTACAATGAGCAGTTCTTC
TRBV28	-	TRBJ2-1	-	CAALGGSFYNEQFF	TGTGCCGCCCTGGGGGGTAGCTTCTACAATGAGCAGTTCTTC
TRBV7-2	-	TRBJ2-7	-	CASSPGSLSSYEQYF	TGTGCCAGCAGCCCCGGCTCGCTCAGCTCCTACGAGCAGTACTTC
TRBV6-6	TRBD1	TRBJ1-5	-	CATMGQEIANQPQHF	TGTGCCACCATGGGACAGGAGATAGCAAATCAGCCCCAGCATTTT
TRBV29-1	-	TRBJ1-2	-	CSVGRDNANYGYTF	TGCAGCGTGGGCCGGGACAACGCAAACTATGGCTACACCTTC
TRBV10-3	-	TRBJ1-5	-	CAISGTVYQPQHF	TGTGCCATCAGTGGGACAGTTTATCAGCCCCAGCATTTT
TRBV10-3	-	TRBJ2-3	-	CAITSGTDTQYF	TGTGCCATCACCAGCGGCACAGATACGCAGTATTTT
TRBV7-9	-	TRBJ2-2	-	CASSFPGQGGTGELFF	TGTGCCAGCAGCTTTCCGGGGCAGGGCGGCACCGGGGAGCTGTTTTTT
TRBV27	TRBD2	TRBJ2-7	-	CASSPYASGRYEQYF	TGTGCCAGCAGTCCTTACGCTAGCGGCCGCTACGAGCAGTACTTC
TRBV12-5	-	TRBJ2-2	-	CASGFTIGGAGELFF	TGTGCTAGTGGTTTTACAATTGGGGGCGCCGGGGAGCTGTTTTTT
TRBV19	TRBD2	TRBJ2-3	-	CASSIDVKGLARTDTQYF	TGTGCCAGTAGTATAGATGTTAAGGGACTAGCGCGCACAGATACGCAGTATTTT
TRBV21-1	-	TRBJ1-5	-	CASTTGVGENQPQHF	TGTGCCAGCACGACGGGAGTTGGGGAAAATCAGCCCCAGCATTTT
TRBV28	-	TRBJ1-3	-	CASSPYRGGNTIYF	TGTGCCAGCAGCCCATATAGGGGCGGAAACACCATATATTTT
TRBV6-6	-	TRBJ1-1	-	CASSQLQGTGEAFF	TGTGCCAGCAGTCAACTACAGGGAACGGGTGAAGCTTTCTTT
TRBV5-4	-	TRBJ2-1	-	CASSLAEGLQFF	TGTGCCAGCAGCTTGGCCGAGGGACTGCAGTTCTTC
TRBV5-1	TRBD1	TRBJ2-5	few	CASSLNRGGAETQYF	TGCGCCAGCAGCTTAAACAGGGGCGGCGCAGAGACCCAGTACTTC
TRBV9	-	TRBJ2-7	-	CASSATPSDSYEQYF	TGTGCCAGCAGCGCGACCCCGTCCGACTCCTACGAGCAGTACTTC
TRBV30	-	TRBJ2-7	-	CAWSPRGASSYEQYF	TGTGCCTGGAGCCCCCGGGGGGCCAGCTCCTACGAGCAGTACTTC
TRBV7-6	TRBD1	TRBJ2-5	-	CASSPSLTGIGQETQYF	TGTGCCAGCAGCCCCTCCTTGACAGGGATCGGCCAAGAGACCCAGTACTTC
TRBV29-1	-	TRBJ1-4	-	CSVSDETTNEKLFF	TGCAGCGTTTCCGATGAGACGACTAATGAAAAACTGTTTTTT
TRBV28	TRBD1	TRBJ1-2	few	CATLGEGAYGYTF	TGTGCCACCCTGGGGGAGGGGGCCTATGGCTACACCTTC
TRBV4-1	-	TRBJ1-1	-	CASSQEGRYEAFF	TGCGCCAGCAGCCAAGAGGGACGGTATGAAGCTTTCTTT
TRBV4-2	-	TRBJ2-4	-	CASSHLLPGTAAPLAKNIQYF	TGTGCCAGCAGCCATCTCCTCCCCGGGACGGCGGCCCCCTTAGCCAAAAACATTCAGTACTTC
TRBV27	TRBD1	TRBJ2-7	-	CASSLSMGDRRSYEQYF	TGTGCCAGCAGTTTATCGATGGGGGACAGACGATCCTACGAGCAGTACTTC
TRBV19	TRBD2	TRBJ2-1	-	CASSRPGLALYNEQFF	TGTGCCAGTAGTCGACCGGGACTAGCGCTTTACAATGAGCAGTTCTTC
TRBV6-5	-	TRBJ2-6	-	CASSYFGNSGANVLTF	TGTGCCAGCAGTTACTTCGGTAACTCTGGGGCCAACGTCCTGACTTTC
TRBV11-2	-	TRBJ2-3	-	CASSLGSKDTQYF	TGTGCCAGCAGCTTAGGGAGCAAAGATACGCAGTATTTT
TRBV28	TRBD2	TRBJ2-5	once	CASSFHREVQETQYF	TGTGCCAGCAGTTTCCACCGGGAGGTGCAAGAGACCCAGTACTTC
TRBV4-1	-	TRBJ1-2	-	CASSHYPTALNYGYTF	TGCGCCAGCAGCCACTACCCGACAGCACTTAACTATGGCTACACCTTC
TRBV6-5	-	TRBJ1-6	-	CASKESSYNSPLHF	TGTGCCAGCAAAGAGAGCTCCTATAATTCACCCCTCCACTTT
TRBV7-3	TRBD1	TRBJ2-6	once	CASSLGQVLSGANVLTF	TGTGCCAGCAGCTTAGGACAGGTCCTTAGTGGGGCCAACGTCCTGACTTTC
TRBV29-1	-	TRBJ2-5	-	CSVGSVRGLGETQYF	TGCAGCGTTGGGAGTGTTAGGGGCTTAGGAGAGACCCAGTACTTC
TRBV11-2	TRBD2	TRBJ2-1	-	CASSLGGLAGAFAYNEQFF	TGTGCCAGCAGCTTAGGAGGGCTAGCGGGAGCGTTCGCCTACAATGAGCAGTTCTTC
TRBV27	TRBD1	TRBJ1-1	-	CASTHRGLTEAFF	TGTGCCAGCACCCACAGGGGTCTGACTGAAGCTTTCTTT
TRBV29-1	TRBD1	TRBJ2-3	once	CSVKDRGGRTDTQYF	TGCAGCGTAAAGGACAGGGGAGGGAGAACAGATACGCAGTATTTT
TRBV2	TRBD2	TRBJ2-7	-	CASRAGLAGEQYF	TGTGCCAGCAGGGCTGGACTAGCGGGCGAGCAGTACTTC
TRBV2	-	TRBJ2-3	-	CASRGRGTDTQYF	TGTGCCAGCAGGGGGCGAGGCACAGATACGCAGTATTTT
TRBV7-2	-	TRBJ2-7	-	CASSLAPRGLLSYEQYF	TGTGCCAGCAGCTTAGCCCCCAGAGGGCTGCTCTCCTACGAGCAGTACTTC
TRBV6-5	TRBD1	TRBJ1-3	-	CASSFQGDGGNTIYF	TGTGCCAGCAGCTTCCAGGGGGATGGTGGAAACACCATATATTTT
TRBV28	TRBD2	TRBJ2-2	-	CASSLWGTSGRTGELFF	TGTGCCAGCAGTTTGTGGGGGACTAGCGGGAGGACCGGGGAGCTGTTTTTT
TRBV28	TRBD1	TRBJ2-7	-	CASSFGDRSYEQYF	TGTGCCAGCAGTTTCGGGGACAGGTCCTACGAGCAGTACTTC
TRBV15	-	TRBJ2-7	-	CATSRGGVGGADEQYF	TGTGCCACCAGCAGGGGCGGGGTTGGAGGGGCGGACGAGCAGTACTTC
TRBV19	-	TRBJ1-6	-	CATRDIGFSPLHF	TGTGCCACCCGGGACATCGGGTTTTCACCCCTCCACTTT
TRBV7-9	-	TRBJ2-1	-	CASSLVGSGGWQFF	TGTGCCAGCAGCTTAGTTGGTAGCGGAGGGTGGCAGTTCTTC
TRBV7-9	-	TRBJ2-3	once	CASSLVGDTDTQYF	TGTGCCAGCAGCTTAGTCGGGGACACAGATACGCAGTATTTT
TRBV28	-	TRBJ2-3	-	CASSGPAADTQYF	TGTGCCAGCAGTGGACCCGCCGCAGATACGCAGTATTTT